The 23 T cell receptor beta chains below were found in one sample sequenced in a study of T cell responses to AZD1222 COVID-19 vaccine. Using immunoSEQ multiplex PCR, the repertoire was profiled, and TCRdb retains in-frame clones only, with some absent. The sample has around 130,000 clones, 91% seen once. Source: peripheral blood, taken on day 0 of AZD1222 vaccination. The source of these receptors is an adult in good health.

The gene calls are TRBV2 and TRBJ1-2; unclear D gene. Trimming stripped 2 bases from V and 4 bases from J, with 17 bases between. Per germline, CDR1 SNHLY and CDR2 FYNNEI. The length of the CDR3 is 16 residues. In DNA form, the CDR3 reads TGTGCCAGCAGTGAATCAACAGTCCCAGGCGGCTATGGCTACACCTTC. Translated, it gives CASSESTVPGGYGYTF.

This clone was seen a single time. The chain is built from TRBV13 and TRBJ2-3, with D perhaps matching TRBD2 (6 bases). CDR3 length equals 13 residues. V lost 1 base to trimming and J lost 5 bases, with 7 bases between them. Germline CDR1 reads PRHDT; CDR2 reads FYEKMQ (reference sequence). As DNA, the CDR3 is TGTGCCAGCAGCTTAGTGGGGGGAGATACGCAGTATTTT. This codes for CASSLVGGDTQYF.

V and J are TRBV19 and TRBJ1-6, with a possible D match to TRBD1 (6 bases). V lost 1 base and J lost 10, with 14 bases in between. The germline CDR1 and CDR2 sequences are LNHDA and SQIVND (reference sequence). The CDR3 is 15 residues long. The CDR3 sequence is CASSIALQGFSPLHF. DNA for the CDR3: TGTGCCAGTAGTATAGCCCTACAGGGTTTCTCACCCCTCCACTTT. Full variable domain (outside the CDR3, taken from reference TRBV19 and TRBJ1-6): DGGITQSPKYLFRKEGQNVTLSCEQNLNHDAMYWYRQDPGQGLRLIYYSQIVNDFQKGDIAEGYSVSREKKESFPLTVTSAQKNPTAFYLCASSIALQGFSPLHFGNGTRLTVT.

The chain combines TRBV27 with TRBJ1-5; D is undetermined. Germline CDR1 MNHEY, CDR2 SMNVEV (reference sequence). V lost 3 bases and J lost 7, with 10 bases in between. The CDR3 sequence is 13 residues long. The DNA of the CDR3 is TGTGCCAGCAGTTTTGAGGGTCAGCAGCCCCAGCATTTT. Its protein is CASSFEGQQPQHF.

This sequence joins TRBV19 and TRBJ2-3, with unresolved D. Trimming took off 7 bases at V and 0 bases at J, with 5 bases between the two ends. This CDR3 spans 12 amino acids. Germline CDR1 is LNHDA and CDR2 is SQIVND (reference sequence). This chain's CDR3 is CASIGSTDTQYF. CDR3 in DNA: TGTGCCAGTATAGGGAGCACAGATACGCAGTATTTT.

The chain joins TRBV7-9 to TRBJ1-6; D not certain. CDR3 size: 15 residues. The ends were cut back, 1 base at V and 4 bases at J, with 8 bases in the middle. Germline loops: CDR1 SEHNR, CDR2 FQNEAQ (reference sequence). The CDR3 spells CASSLGAEYNSPLHF. The CDR3 nucleotides are TGTGCCAGCAGCTTAGGAGCGGAGTATAATTCACCCCTCCACTTT.

The chain combines TRBV30 with TRBJ1-1; TRBD1 aligns across 7 bases. Unmatched junction bases numbered 5, after V lost 4 bases and J lost 6 bases. The CDR3 has 12 amino acids. Germline V lookup: CDR1 GTSNPN, CDR2 SVGIG (reference sequence). The CDR3 loop reads CAWTAGGPEAFF. The DNA of the CDR3 is TGTGCCTGGACGGCAGGGGGTCCTGAAGCTTTCTTT.

The chain uses TRBV5-6 and TRBJ1-6, with D unclear. Germline V gene data show CDR1 as SGHDT and CDR2 as YYEEEE. The CDR3 is made up of 13 amino acids. Trimming removed 4 bases from V and 8 bases from J, with 10 bases in between. CDR3 loop: CASSAGLHSPLHF. The CDR3 DNA reads as TGTGCCAGCAGCGCGGGATTACATTCACCCCTCCACTTT.

The V gene is TRBV10-3, the J gene TRBJ1-5; 11 bases agree with TRBD1. Germline CDR1 is ENHRY and CDR2 is SYGVKD. V lost 5 bases to trimming and J lost 6 bases; unmatched junction nucleotides: 3. This CDR3 spans 14 amino acids. The CDR3 nucleotides read TGTGCCATCAGTACGGGGACAGGGGGTCAGCCCCAGCATTTT. Its protein product is CAISTGTGGQPQHF.

V and J are TRBV7-3 and TRBJ2-3; tentative D call: TRBD2 (7 bases). Germline assignment: CDR1 SGHTA and CDR2 FQGTGA. The CDR3 has 15 amino acids. V was cut by 3 bases and J by 0 bases, with 10 bases left in between. CDR3 DNA: TGTGCCAGCAGCTTGGGGGGGCGAAGCACAGATACGCAGTATTTT. This gives the protein CASSLGGRSTDTQYF.

The CDR3 sequence is CASSFAGVDTQYF. CDR3 DNA: TGTGCCAGCAGCTTCGCCGGGGTGGATACGCAGTATTTT. The genes are TRBV5-6 and TRBJ2-3; possibly TRBD2 for D (5 bases). The CDR3 loop spans 13 amino acids. V lost 2 bases and J lost 6, with 10 bases in between. Per the germline V gene, CDR1 is SGHDT and CDR2 is YYEEEE.

The CDR3 loop reads CASSEFRTGEQFF. CDR3 nucleotide sequence: TGTGCCAGCAGTGAATTTCGGACAGGAGAGCAGTTCTTC. The J gene is TRBJ2-1, the V gene TRBV25-1; 7 bases map to TRBD1. This CDR3 spans 13 amino acids. Germline assignment: CDR1 MGHDK and CDR2 SYGVNS. V lost 1 base, J lost 10 bases, and 4 bases stayed unmatched.

The DNA of the CDR3 is TGTGCCAGCAGCCGGACAGAGACATATGGCTACACCTTC. Translating it yields CASSRTETYGYTF. The chain is built from TRBV7-9 and TRBJ1-2; D might be TRBD1 (6 bases). CDR1 SEHNR and CDR2 FQNEAQ come from the germline V gene (reference sequence). This CDR3 is 13 amino acids long. V was pared by 5 bases and J by 5 bases, with 12 bases between. The entire variable domain, with the rest obtained from reference TRBV7-9 and TRBJ1-2, is as follows: DTGVSQNPRHKITKRGQNVTFRCDPISEHNRLYWYRQTLGQGPEFLTYFQNEAQLEKSRLLSDRFSAERPKGSFSTLEIQRTEQGDSAMYLCASSRTETYGYTFGSGTRLTVV.

This chain connects TRBV28 to TRBJ2-1, with a possible D match to TRBD2 (7 bases). V lost 10 bases and J 4 bases, leaving 20 bases between the germline ends. Per the germline V gene, CDR1 is MDHEN and CDR2 is SYDVKM. The CDR3 is 15 residues long. CDR3 DNA: TGTGCCACCTCGTCGGCGGGGGCCCCTTACAATGAGCAGTTCTTC. The encoded protein is CATSSAGAPYNEQFF. Looking up the rest from reference TRBV28 and TRBJ2-1 gives the full variable domain: DVKVTQSSRYLVKRTGEKVFLECVQDMDHENMFWYRQDPGLGLRLIYFSYDVKMKEKGDIPEGYSVSREKKERFSLILESASTNQTSMYLCATSSAGAPYNEQFFGPGTRLTVL.

The chain carries TRBV3-1 (or the pseudogene TRBV3-2) and TRBJ2-1; 8 bases are shared with TRBD1. The J segment lost 8 bases and the V segment lost 5 bases, leaving 14 bases of the junction unmatched. CDR1 and CDR2 (germline): LGHDT, YNNKEL (reference sequence). The CDR3 covers 16 residues. The CDR3 region is CASSGPGQAYYYEQFF. CDR3 nucleotides: TGTGCCAGCAGCGGGCCGGGACAGGCTTATTACTATGAGCAGTTCTTC.

The J gene is TRBJ2-7, the V gene TRBV10-1, with TRBD2 matching over 7 bases. The germline V gene encodes CDR1 WNHNN and CDR2 SYGVQD (reference sequence). The CDR3 sequence is 16 residues long. V trimming: 6 bases; J trimming: 3 bases; junction bases outside the gene matches: 14. CDR3 sequence reads: CASSSGGGWNSYEQYF. The CDR3 DNA follows: TGCGCCAGCAGCTCCGGCGGGGGTTGGAACAGCTACGAGCAGTACTTC.

The chain is built from TRBV18 and TRBJ2-2; D unclear. The CDR3 has 15 amino acids. CDR1 KGHSH and CDR2 LQKENI come from the germline V gene. The germline V and J ends were trimmed by 1 base and 5 bases, with 11 bases remaining between them. The CDR3 DNA reads TGTGCCAGCTCACCACTTTACAGCAAGACCGGGGAGCTGTTTTTT. This gives the protein CASSPLYSKTGELFF.

In its sample, this clone was seen once. The chain's CDR3 is CASRRGGGPPYEQYF. The CDR3 DNA reads TGTGCCAGCAGGCGGGGAGGAGGTCCCCCCTACGAGCAGTACTTC. V and J are TRBV7-9 and TRBJ2-7, with a possible D match to TRBD2 (6 bases). The V and J ends lost 6 bases and 2 bases respectively, with 17 bases between them. The CDR3 consists of 15 residues. Germline V CDR1 and CDR2: SEHNR, FQNEAQ (reference sequence).

In regard to this clone: This sample also contains other DNA sequences that code for the same CDR3. The chain joins TRBV27 to TRBJ2-7, with D uncertain. Per germline, CDR1 MNHEY and CDR2 SMNVEV (reference sequence). This CDR3 is 11 amino acids long. The V end lost 2 bases, the J end lost 3 bases, and 2 bases lay between the germline ends. The CDR3 DNA reads TGTGCCAGCAGTTTAGGCTACGAGCAGTACTTC. Amino acid sequence: CASSLGYEQYF.

This clone has just one count. The same CDR3 arises from other DNA sequences in this sample as well. The rearrangement joins TRBV30 to TRBJ2-3; TRBD2 agrees at 9 bases. The CDR3 length is 14 residues. Germline V gene lookup returns CDR1 GTSNPN and CDR2 SVGIG (reference sequence). Trimming at V came to 2 bases and at J to 4 bases, leaving 4 bases not matched to a gene. The CDR3 region has the DNA TGTGCCTGGAGTCAGAGCGGGAGGCCAGATACGCAGTATTTT. Its protein product is CAWSQSGRPDTQYF.

The gene calls are TRBV18 and TRBJ2-7, with TRBD1 as a possible D gene (5 bases). The ends were cut back, 2 bases at V and 3 bases at J, with 14 bases in the middle. This CDR3 has 15 amino acids. Germline assignment: CDR1 KGHSH and CDR2 LQKENI. This CDR3 is CASSPMLGQGYEQYF. The CDR3 DNA sequence: TGTGCCAGCTCACCAATGTTGGGGCAAGGCTACGAGCAGTACTTC. The whole variable domain, remainder taken from reference TRBV18 and TRBJ2-7, is NAGVMQNPRHLVRRRGQEARLRCSPMKGHSHVYWYRQLPEEGLKFMVYLQKENIIDESGMPKERFSAEFPKEGPSILRIQQVVRGDSAAYFCASSPMLGQGYEQYFGPGTRLTVT.

V is TRBV18 and J is TRBJ1-6; D gene uncertain. Trimming left V 3 bases short and J 2 bases short, with 11 bases between. This CDR3 contains 16 residues. Germline values: CDR1 KGHSH, CDR2 LQKENI. The CDR3 nucleotides read TGTGCCAGCTCACCCCTACCCGGGACCTATAATTCACCCCTCCACTTT. This encodes CASSPLPGTYNSPLHF.

The V call is TRBV30, the J call TRBJ1-1; the D gene is possibly TRBD1 (5 bases). This CDR3 has 10 amino acids. Germline values: CDR1 GTSNPN, CDR2 SVGIG (reference sequence). Trimming took off 4 bases at V and 8 bases at J, with 8 bases between the two ends. CDR3 sequence reads: CAWIQVEAFF. The DNA of the CDR3 is TGTGCCTGGATACAGGTCGAAGCTTTCTTT.